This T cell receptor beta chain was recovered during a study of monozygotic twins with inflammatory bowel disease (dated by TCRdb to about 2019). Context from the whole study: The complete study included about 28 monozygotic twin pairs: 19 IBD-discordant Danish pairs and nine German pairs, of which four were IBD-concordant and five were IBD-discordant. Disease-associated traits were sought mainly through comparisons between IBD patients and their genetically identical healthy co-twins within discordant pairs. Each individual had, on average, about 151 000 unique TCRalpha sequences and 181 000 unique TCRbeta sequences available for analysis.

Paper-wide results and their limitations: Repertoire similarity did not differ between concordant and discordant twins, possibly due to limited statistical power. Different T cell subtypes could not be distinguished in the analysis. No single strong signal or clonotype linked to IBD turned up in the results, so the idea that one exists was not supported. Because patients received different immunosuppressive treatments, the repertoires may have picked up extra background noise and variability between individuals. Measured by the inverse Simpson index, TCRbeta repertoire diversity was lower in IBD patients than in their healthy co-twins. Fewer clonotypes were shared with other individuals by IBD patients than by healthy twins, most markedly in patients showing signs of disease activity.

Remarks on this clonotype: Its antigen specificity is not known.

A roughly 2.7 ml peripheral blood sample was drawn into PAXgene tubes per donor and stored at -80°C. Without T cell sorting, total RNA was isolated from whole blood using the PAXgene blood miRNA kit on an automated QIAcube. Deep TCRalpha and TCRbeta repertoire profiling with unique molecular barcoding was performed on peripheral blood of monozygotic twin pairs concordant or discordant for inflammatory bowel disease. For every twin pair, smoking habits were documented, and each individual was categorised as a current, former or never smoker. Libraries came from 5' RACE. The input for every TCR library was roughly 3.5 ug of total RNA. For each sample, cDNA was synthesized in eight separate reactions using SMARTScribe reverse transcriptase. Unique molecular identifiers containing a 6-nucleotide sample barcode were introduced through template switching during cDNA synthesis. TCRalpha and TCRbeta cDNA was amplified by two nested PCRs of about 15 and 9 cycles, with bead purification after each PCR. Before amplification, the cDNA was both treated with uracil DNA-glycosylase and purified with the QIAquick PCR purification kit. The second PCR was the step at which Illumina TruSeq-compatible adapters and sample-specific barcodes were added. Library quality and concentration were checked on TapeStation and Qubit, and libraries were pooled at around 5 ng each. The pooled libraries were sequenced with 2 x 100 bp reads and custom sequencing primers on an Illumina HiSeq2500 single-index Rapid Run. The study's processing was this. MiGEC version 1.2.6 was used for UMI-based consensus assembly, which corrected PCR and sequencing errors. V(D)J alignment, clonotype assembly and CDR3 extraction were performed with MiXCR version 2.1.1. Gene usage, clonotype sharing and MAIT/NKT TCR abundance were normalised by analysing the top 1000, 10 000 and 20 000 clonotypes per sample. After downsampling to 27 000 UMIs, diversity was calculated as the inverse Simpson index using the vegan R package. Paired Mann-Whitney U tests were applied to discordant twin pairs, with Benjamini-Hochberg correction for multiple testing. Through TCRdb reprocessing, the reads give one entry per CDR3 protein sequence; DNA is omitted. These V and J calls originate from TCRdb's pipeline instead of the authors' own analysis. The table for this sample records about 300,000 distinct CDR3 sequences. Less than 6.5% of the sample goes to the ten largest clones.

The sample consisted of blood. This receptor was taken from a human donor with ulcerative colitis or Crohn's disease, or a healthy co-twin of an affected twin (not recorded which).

CDR3 protein: CSATTGGMGTDTQYF. The V and J segments used are TRBV20-1 and TRBJ2-3; TCRdb calls TRBD1, which cannot be checked without DNA. The CDR3, from cysteine to phenylalanine, totals 15 residues. No DNA has been recorded. For CDR1 and CDR2, the germline V gene (reference sequence) lists DFQATT and SNEGSKA.